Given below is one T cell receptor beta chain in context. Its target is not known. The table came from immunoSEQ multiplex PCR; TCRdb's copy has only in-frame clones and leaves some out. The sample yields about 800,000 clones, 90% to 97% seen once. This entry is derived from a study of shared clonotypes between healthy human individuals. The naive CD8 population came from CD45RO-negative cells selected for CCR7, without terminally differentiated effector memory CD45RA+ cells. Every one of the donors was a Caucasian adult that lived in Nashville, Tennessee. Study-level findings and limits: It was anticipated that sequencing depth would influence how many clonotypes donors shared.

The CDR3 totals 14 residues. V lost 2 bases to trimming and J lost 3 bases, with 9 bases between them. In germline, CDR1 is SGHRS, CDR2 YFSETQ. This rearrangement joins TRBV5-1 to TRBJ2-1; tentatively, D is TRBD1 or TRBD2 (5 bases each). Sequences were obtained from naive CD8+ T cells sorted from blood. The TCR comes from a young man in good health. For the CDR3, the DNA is TGCGCCAGCAGCTTTCGGGGCCTCTACAATGAGCAGTTCTTC. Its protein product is CASSFRGLYNEQFF.